The 8 T cell receptor beta chains below were found in one sample sequenced in a study of T cells after yellow fever vaccination. In TCRdb, the 5' RACE reads were re-called with MiXCR into one record per CDR3 protein. The sample holds some 170,000 distinct CDR3 sequences, around 8.5% seen once. This material consisted of CD8+ T cells sorted from PBMCs, taken 45 days after the yellow fever booster vaccination. The receptors were sampled from a man aged 18 to 30 who received the YFV17D yellow fever vaccine.

This clonotype has only a few counts. This chain joins TRBV25-1 and TRBJ1-1; D might be TRBD1 (5 bases). The CDR3 has 14 residues. V was shortened by 6 bases and J by 1 base, with 12 bases between the two germline ends. CDR1 and CDR2 (germline): MGHDK, SYGVNS. DNA for the CDR3: TGTGCCAGCAGCTTTGGGGGTGGGAACACTGAAGCTTTCTTT. Amino acid sequence: CASSFGGGNTEAFF.

This clonotype was seen only a few times. The gene calls are TRBV9 and TRBJ2-3, with 10 positions matching TRBD1. Germline CDR1 reads SGDLS; CDR2 reads YYNGEE. There are 15 residues in the CDR3. V dropped 4 bases and J dropped 4; count of bases not matched to a gene: 6. Here the CDR3 reads CASSNRDRGADTQYF. CDR3 nucleotide sequence: TGTGCCAGCAGCAACCGGGACAGGGGCGCAGATACGCAGTATTTT.

This chain uses TRBV12-3 or TRBV12-4 with TRBJ1-5; 8 positions agree with TRBD1. V was pared by 5 bases and J by 3 bases, with 6 bases of the junction left unmatched. The length of the CDR3 is 15 residues. The CDR3 sequence: CASSIDRGDNQPQHF. Here the CDR3 DNA reads TGTGCCAGCAGTATCGACAGGGGAGACAATCAGCCCCAGCATTTT.

This clonotype has only a few counts. J is TRBJ2-3 and V is TRBV12-3 or TRBV12-4; 8 bases are shared with TRBD1. This CDR3 is 16 amino acids long. J gave up 1 base and V 4 bases, and 7 bases lay outside the gene matches. The CDR3 region has the DNA TGTGCCAGCAGTTATACAGGGGGGATTGGCACAGATACGCAGTATTTT. Its translation is CASSYTGGIGTDTQYF.

This clonotype was counted a few times. The CDR3 nucleotides read TGCGCCAGCAGCCAAGTTTTATCCGACGGAGAGACCCAGTACTTC. Translating it yields CASSQVLSDGETQYF. This chain links TRBV4-3 with TRBJ2-5; no firm D call. This CDR3 region has 15 residues. In germline, CDR1 is LGHNA, CDR2 YSLEER. With 1 base removed from V and 4 bases from J, the gap between germline ends came to 13 bases.

In this sample, this clonotype turned up a few times. Written as DNA, the CDR3 is TGTGCCAGCAGCCAGAGGACCGGGACATACTCCTACGAGCAGTACTTC. Protein product: CASSQRTGTYSYEQYF. The chain employs TRBV3-1 and TRBJ2-7; D perhaps matches TRBD1 (6 bases). From germline, CDR1 is LGHDT and CDR2 YNNKEL (reference sequence). Trimming cost V 3 bases and J 0 bases, with 15 bases left between them. This CDR3 comprises 16 residues.

The chain joins TRBV9 to TRBJ1-6, with TRBD1 matching over 7 bases. Looked up from germline, CDR1 is SGDLS and CDR2 is YYNGEE. The CDR3 loop spans 16 amino acids. V trimming: 0 bases; J trimming: 5 bases; junction bases outside the gene matches: 5. CDR3 in amino acids: CASSVEGALNNSPLHF. The CDR3 DNA is TGTGCCAGCAGCGTAGAGGGGGCTCTGAATAATTCACCCCTCCACTTT.

This clonotype was observed a handful of times. The gene calls are TRBV5-1 and TRBJ1-1, with no clear D. This CDR3 contains 13 residues. Trimming shortened V by 2 bases and J by 4 bases, and 9 bases separated the two germline ends. Germline values: CDR1 SGHRS, CDR2 YFSETQ. CDR3 in amino acids: CASSFGSSTEAFF. Written as DNA, the CDR3 is TGCGCCAGCAGCTTCGGTAGTAGCACTGAAGCTTTCTTT.